This TCR beta chain emerged from a study of T cell responses to AZD1222 COVID-19 vaccine. Some clones are missing from TCRdb's copy, which holds only in-frame ones; the method was immunoSEQ multiplex PCR. Of roughly 150,000 clones listed, about 91% are singletons. Germline CDR1 is SGHTA and CDR2 is FQGNSA. The V gene lost 5 bases and the J gene lost 9 bases, with 17 bases spanning the gap. The CDR3 covers 15 residues. This TCR was recovered from an adult who received the AZD1222 COVID-19 vaccine. The sequences come from peripheral blood, collected 28 days after the second AZD1222 dose. The chain carries TRBV7-2 and TRBJ1-6; D is possibly TRBD1 (6 bases). CDR3 coding DNA: TGTGCCAGCAGCCGTACAGGGCCGGTGGGTTCACCCCTCCACTTT. As protein: CASSRTGPVGSPLHF.